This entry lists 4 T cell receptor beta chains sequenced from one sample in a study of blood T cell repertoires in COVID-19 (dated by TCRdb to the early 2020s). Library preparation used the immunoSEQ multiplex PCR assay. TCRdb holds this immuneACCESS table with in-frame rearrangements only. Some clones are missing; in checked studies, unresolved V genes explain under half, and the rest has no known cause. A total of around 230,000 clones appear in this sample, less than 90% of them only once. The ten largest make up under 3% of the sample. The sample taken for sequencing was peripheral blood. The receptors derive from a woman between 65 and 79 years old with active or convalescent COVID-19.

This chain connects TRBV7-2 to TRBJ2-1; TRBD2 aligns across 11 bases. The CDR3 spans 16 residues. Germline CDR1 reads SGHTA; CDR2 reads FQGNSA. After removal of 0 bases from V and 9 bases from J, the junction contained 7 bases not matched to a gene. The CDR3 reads CASSLANSGGAGEQFF. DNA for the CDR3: TGTGCCAGCAGCTTAGCTAATAGCGGGGGGGCCGGTGAGCAGTTCTTC.

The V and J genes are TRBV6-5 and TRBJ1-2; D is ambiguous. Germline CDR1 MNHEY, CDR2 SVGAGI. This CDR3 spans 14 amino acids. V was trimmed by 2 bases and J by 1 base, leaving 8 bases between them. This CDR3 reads CASSYNELNYGYTF. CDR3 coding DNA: TGTGCCAGCAGTTACAACGAACTTAACTATGGCTACACCTTC.

CDR3 in DNA: TGTGCCAGCTCACCAGCTTCGGACAATGAGCAGTTCTTC. As protein: CASSPASDNEQFF. The rearrangement uses TRBV18 and TRBJ2-1; D gene ambiguous. Germline CDR1 is KGHSH and CDR2 is LQKENI. The ends were cut back, 2 bases at V and 5 bases at J, with 7 bases in the middle. The CDR3 totals 13 residues.

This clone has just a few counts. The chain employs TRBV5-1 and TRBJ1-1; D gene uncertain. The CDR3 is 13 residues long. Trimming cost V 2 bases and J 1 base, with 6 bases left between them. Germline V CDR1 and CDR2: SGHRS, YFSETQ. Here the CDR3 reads CASSFQENTEAFF. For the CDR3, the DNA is TGCGCCAGCAGCTTTCAGGAGAACACTGAAGCTTTCTTT.